A selection of T cell receptor beta chains follows, all from one sample in a study of neurological immune-mediated disorders. TCRdb called the 5' RACE reads again in MiXCR, with one record for every CDR3 protein. Of 55,000 to 60,000 distinct CDR3 sequences listed, approximately 4% are singletons. What was sequenced was PBMCs. Receptors were obtained from a woman between 25 and 40 years old with multiple sclerosis. CDR3s include the opening cysteine and the closing phenylalanine or tryptophan.

CDR3 protein,V gene,CDR3 length,J gene
CASRAGNEQFF,TRBV6-5,11,TRBJ2-1
CSARVSDQPQHF,TRBV20-1,12,TRBJ1-5
CASSLAHAGNEKLFF,TRBV5-1,15,TRBJ1-4
CASSLGDGYTF,TRBV12-3/TRBV12-4,11,TRBJ1-2
CASSVLAKPYEQYF,TRBV28,14,TRBJ2-7
CASSSGQGFSGNTIYF,TRBV5-1,16,TRBJ1-3
CSASNPAGASYEQYF,TRBV20-1,15,TRBJ2-7
CASSPLLTGDSTEAFF,TRBV12-3/TRBV12-4,16,TRBJ1-1
CASSPLDGSYNEQFF,TRBV14,15,TRBJ2-1
CSARMEGAWNSPPHF,TRBV20-1,15,TRBJ1-6
CASSLSGRDGYTF,TRBV6-6,13,TRBJ1-2
CSARLAGDSTDTQYF,TRBV20-1,15,TRBJ2-3
CASSLRGDPRDGLSGNTIYF,TRBV5-5,20,TRBJ1-3
CASTGDKEQYF,TRBV6-5,11,TRBJ2-7
CASSPGGVNEQFF,TRBV6-1,13,TRBJ2-1
CASSLAGVRSLEQYF,TRBV5-1,15,TRBJ2-7
CSVGTWEKLFF,TRBV29-1,11,TRBJ1-4
CASSYDRSYYGYTF,TRBV5-1,14,TRBJ1-2
CASSVGTGAYEQYF,TRBV7-2,14,TRBJ2-7
CSARASDRDYGYTF,TRBV20-1,14,TRBJ1-2
CASSLDQGRFFNEKLFF,TRBV5-1,17,TRBJ1-4
CASSRTGGEGYTF,TRBV28,13,TRBJ1-2
CASSLVGGRGQETQYF,TRBV7-2,16,TRBJ2-5
CSARRPGTGGLEQYF,TRBV20-1,15,TRBJ2-7
CASSFPYDTAANTGELFF,TRBV7-2,18,TRBJ2-2
CATSRVRGQGGIYGHTF,TRBV15,17,TRBJ1-2
CSASMGGAGQPQNF,TRBV20-1,14,TRBJ1-5
CATRTGMNTEAFF,TRBV5-1,13,TRBJ1-1
CASSFWGDKETQYF,TRBV28,14,TRBJ2-5
CAIASGETQYF,TRBV10-3,11,TRBJ2-5
CASSQRRGTSGTTDTQYF,TRBV3-1,18,TRBJ2-3
CASSLNAGSGTQYF,TRBV7-8,14,TRBJ2-5
CASSSTTGVISYEQYF,TRBV12-3/TRBV12-4,16,TRBJ2-7
CSAPRPTSLREAFF,TRBV20-1,14,TRBJ1-1
CASSSVKNVYGYTF,TRBV7-9,14,TRBJ1-2
CASSYVAQETQYF,TRBV6-5,13,TRBJ2-5
CASRARAYEQYF,TRBV2,12,TRBJ2-7
CASSPFGTASAEKLFF,TRBV12-3/TRBV12-4,16,TRBJ1-4
CASSSDGLAYNEQFF,TRBV7-9,15,TRBJ2-1
CASSHRGRVDTQYF,TRBV7-6,14,TRBJ2-3
CASSLARDTDTQYF,TRBV7-9,14,TRBJ2-3
CASSSSGTDTQYF,TRBV7-9,13,TRBJ2-3
CASRWTDENTEAFF,TRBV5-1,14,TRBJ1-1
CASSPPSLTTYEQYF,TRBV7-9,15,TRBJ2-7
CASSLAANTEAFF,TRBV7-6,13,TRBJ1-1
CASSPESNQPQHF,TRBV7-2,13,TRBJ1-5